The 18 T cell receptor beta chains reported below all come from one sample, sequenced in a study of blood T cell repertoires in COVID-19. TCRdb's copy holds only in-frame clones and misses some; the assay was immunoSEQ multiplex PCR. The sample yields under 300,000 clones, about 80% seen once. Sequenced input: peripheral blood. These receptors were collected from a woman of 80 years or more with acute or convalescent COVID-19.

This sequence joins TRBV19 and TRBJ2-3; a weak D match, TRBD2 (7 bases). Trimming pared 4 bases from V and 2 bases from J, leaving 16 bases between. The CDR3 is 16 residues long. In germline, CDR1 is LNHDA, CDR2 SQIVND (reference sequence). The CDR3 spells CASSNPGAGATDTQYF. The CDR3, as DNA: TGTGCCAGTAGTAATCCGGGGGCGGGAGCCACAGATACGCAGTATTTT.

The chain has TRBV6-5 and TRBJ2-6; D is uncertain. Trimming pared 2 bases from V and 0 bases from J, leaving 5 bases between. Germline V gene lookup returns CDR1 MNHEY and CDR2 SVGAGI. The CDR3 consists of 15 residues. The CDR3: CASSYQISGANVLTF. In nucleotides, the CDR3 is TGTGCCAGCAGTTACCAAATCTCTGGGGCCAACGTCCTGACTTTC.

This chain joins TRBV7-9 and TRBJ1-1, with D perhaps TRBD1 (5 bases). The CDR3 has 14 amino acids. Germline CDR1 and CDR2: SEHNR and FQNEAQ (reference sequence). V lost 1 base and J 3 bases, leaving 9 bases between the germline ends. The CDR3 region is CASSLDQGHTEAFF. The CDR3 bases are TGTGCCAGCAGCTTAGATCAGGGCCACACTGAAGCTTTCTTT.

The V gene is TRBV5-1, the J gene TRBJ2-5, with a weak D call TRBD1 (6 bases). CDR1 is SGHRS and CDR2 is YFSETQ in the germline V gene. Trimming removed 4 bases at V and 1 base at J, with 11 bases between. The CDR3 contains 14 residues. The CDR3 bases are TGCGCCAGCAGCCAGGACAGTTTCCAAGAGACCCAGTACTTC. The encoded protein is CASSQDSFQETQYF.

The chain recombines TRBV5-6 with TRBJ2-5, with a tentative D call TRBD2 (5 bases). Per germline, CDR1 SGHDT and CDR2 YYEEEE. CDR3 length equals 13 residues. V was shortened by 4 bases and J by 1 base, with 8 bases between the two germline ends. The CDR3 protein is CASSTGFQETQYF. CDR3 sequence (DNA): TGTGCCAGCAGCACGGGATTCCAAGAGACCCAGTACTTC.

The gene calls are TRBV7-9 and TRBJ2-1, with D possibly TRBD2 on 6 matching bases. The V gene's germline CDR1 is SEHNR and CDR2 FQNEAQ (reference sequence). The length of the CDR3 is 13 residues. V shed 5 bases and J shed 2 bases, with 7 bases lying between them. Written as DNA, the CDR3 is TGTGCCAGCAGCGCGGGGACCTACAATGAGCAGTTCTTC. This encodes CASSAGTYNEQFF. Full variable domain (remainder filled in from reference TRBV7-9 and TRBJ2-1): DTGVSQNPRHKITKRGQNVTFRCDPISEHNRLYWYRQTLGQGPEFLTYFQNEAQLEKSRLLSDRFSAERPKGSFSTLEIQRTEQGDSAMYLCASSAGTYNEQFFGPGTRLTVL.

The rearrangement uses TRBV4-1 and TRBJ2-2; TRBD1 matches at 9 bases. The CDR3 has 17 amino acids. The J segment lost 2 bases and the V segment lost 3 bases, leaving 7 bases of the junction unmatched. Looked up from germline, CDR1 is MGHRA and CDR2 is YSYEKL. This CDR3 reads CASSHTPGQGNTGELFF. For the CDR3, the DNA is TGCGCCAGCAGCCACACCCCGGGACAGGGCAACACCGGGGAGCTGTTTTTT.

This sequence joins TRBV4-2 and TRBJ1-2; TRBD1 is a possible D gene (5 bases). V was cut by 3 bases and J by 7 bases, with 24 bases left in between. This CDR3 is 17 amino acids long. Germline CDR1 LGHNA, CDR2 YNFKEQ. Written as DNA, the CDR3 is TGTGCCAGCAGCCACGCAGAGGTTAACTCAGGGAAAATTGGCTACACCTTC. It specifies CASSHAEVNSGKIGYTF.

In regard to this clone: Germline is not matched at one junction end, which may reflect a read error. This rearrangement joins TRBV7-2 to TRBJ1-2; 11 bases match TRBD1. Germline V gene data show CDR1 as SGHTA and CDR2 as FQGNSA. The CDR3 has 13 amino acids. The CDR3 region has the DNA TGTGCCAGCAGAACCCCGGGACAGGGGGGGGTCAACTTC. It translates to CASRTPGQGGVNF.

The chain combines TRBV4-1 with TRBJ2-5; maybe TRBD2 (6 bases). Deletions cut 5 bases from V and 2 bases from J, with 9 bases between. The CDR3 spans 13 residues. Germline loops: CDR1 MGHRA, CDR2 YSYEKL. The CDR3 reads CASSYSGQETQYF. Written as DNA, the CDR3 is TGCGCCAGCAGCTATAGCGGACAAGAGACCCAGTACTTC.

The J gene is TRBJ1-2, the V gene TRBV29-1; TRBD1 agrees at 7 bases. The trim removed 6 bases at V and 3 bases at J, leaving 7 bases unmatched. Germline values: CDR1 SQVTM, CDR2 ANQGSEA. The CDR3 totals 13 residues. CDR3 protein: CSVAEGAYYGYTF. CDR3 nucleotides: TGCAGCGTCGCGGAGGGGGCCTACTATGGCTACACCTTC.

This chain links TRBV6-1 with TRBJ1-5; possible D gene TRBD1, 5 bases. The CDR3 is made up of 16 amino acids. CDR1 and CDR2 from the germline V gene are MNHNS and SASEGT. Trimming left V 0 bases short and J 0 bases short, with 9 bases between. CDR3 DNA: TGTGCCAGCAGTGAAGCGCCAGGGCTTAGCAATCAGCCCCAGCATTTT. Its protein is CASSEAPGLSNQPQHF.

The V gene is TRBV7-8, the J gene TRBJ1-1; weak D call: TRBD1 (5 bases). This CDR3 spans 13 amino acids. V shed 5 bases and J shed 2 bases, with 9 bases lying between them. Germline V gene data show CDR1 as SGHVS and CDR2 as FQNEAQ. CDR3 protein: CASSLQVNTEAFF. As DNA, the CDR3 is TGTGCCAGCAGCCTACAGGTTAACACTGAAGCTTTCTTT.

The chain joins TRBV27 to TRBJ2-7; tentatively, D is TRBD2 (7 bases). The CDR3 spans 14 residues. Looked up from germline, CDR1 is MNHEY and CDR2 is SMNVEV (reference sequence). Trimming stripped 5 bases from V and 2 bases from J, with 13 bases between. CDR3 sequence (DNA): TGTGCCAGCAGTCCGAGGGGGGGCGCCTACGAGCAGTACTTC. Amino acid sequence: CASSPRGGAYEQYF.

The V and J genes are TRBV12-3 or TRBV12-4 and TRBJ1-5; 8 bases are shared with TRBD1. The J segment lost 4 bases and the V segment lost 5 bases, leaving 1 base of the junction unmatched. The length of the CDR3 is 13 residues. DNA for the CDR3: TGTGCCAGCAGTCGGACAGGGAATCAGCCCCAGCATTTT. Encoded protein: CASSRTGNQPQHF.

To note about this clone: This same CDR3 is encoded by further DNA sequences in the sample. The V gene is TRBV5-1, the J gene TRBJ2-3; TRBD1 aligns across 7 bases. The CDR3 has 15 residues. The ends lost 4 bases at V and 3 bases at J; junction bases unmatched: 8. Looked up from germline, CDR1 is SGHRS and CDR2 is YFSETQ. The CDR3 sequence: CASSRTGVRTDTQYF. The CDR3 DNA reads TGCGCCAGCAGCCGCACAGGGGTTAGGACAGATACGCAGTATTTT.

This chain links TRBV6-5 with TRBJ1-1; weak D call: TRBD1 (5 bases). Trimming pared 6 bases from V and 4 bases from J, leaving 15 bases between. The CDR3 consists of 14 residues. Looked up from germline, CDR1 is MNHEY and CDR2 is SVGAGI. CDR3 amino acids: CASRSAGGSTEAFF. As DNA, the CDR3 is TGTGCCAGCAGATCTGCTGGGGGGTCCACTGAAGCTTTCTTT.

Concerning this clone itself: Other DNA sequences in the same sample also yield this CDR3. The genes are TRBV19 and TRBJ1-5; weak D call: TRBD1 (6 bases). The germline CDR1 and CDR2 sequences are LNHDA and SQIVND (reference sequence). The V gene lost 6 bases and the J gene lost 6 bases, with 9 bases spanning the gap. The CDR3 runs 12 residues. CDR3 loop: CASSLQGQPQHF. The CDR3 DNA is TGTGCCAGTAGCCTACAGGGTCAGCCCCAGCATTTT.